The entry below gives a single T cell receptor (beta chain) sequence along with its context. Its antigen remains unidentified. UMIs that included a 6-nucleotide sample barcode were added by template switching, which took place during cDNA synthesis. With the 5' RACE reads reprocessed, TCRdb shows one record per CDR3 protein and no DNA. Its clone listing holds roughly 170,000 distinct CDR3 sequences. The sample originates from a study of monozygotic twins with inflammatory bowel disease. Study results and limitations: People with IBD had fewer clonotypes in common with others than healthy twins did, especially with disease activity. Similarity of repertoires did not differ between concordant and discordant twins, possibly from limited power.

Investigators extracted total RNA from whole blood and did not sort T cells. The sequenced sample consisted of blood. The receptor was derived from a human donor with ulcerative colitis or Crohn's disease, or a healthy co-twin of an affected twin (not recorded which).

This CDR3 reads CASSLDGNSYNEQFF. The V and J genes are TRBV7-8 and TRBJ2-1. Germline V gene sequence: CDR1 SGHVS, CDR2 FQNEAQ. CDR3 length: 15 residues.